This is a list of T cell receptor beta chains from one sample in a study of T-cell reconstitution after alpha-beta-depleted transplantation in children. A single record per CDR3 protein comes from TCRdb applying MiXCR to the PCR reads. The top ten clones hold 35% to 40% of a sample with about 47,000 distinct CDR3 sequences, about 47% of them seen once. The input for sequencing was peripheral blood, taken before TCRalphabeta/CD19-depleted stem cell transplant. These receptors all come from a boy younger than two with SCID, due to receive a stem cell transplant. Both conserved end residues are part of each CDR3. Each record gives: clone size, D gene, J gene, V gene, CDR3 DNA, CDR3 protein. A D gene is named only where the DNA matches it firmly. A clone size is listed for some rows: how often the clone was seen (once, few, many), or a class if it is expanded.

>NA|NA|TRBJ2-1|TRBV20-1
TGCAGTGCCCCAGAAGGGAGAGGTAGCGAGCAGTTCTTC
CSAPEGRGSEQFF
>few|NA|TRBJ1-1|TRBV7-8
TGTGCCAGCAGCTTAGGTTGGCAGGGAGGGACTGAAGCTTTCTTT
CASSLGWQGGTEAFF
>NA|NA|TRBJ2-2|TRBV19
TGTGCCAGTTCCGTGCCGGGACGGACTAACACCGGGGAGCTGTTTTTT
CASSVPGRTNTGELFF
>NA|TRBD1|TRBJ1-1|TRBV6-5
TGTGCCAGCAGTTACTCATGGACAGGGGTCGTCGGTGAAGCTTTCTTT
CASSYSWTGVVGEAFF
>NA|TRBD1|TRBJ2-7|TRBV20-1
TGCAGTGCTAACCCAGGACAGGGTTACGAGCAGTACTTC
CSANPGQGYEQYF
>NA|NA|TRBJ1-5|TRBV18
TGTGCCAGCTCACCACCGGAGGGGGAGCCCCAGCATTTT
CASSPPEGEPQHF
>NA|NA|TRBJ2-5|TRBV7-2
TGTGCCAGCAGCTACGGTCCCGGGACTCGACTCGAGACCCAGTACTTC
CASSYGPGTRLETQYF
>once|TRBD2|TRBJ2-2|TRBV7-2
TGTGCCAGCAGCCCCCGTCTAGCGGGGGGATCCGGGGAGCTGTTTTTT
CASSPRLAGGSGELFF
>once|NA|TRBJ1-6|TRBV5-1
TGCGCCAGCAGCCTGCGGGACACTTCTATGGGATCACCCCTCCACTTC
CASSLRDTSMGSPLHF
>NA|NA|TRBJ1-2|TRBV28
TGTGCCAGCAGGACCGGTACAGGAACAGCCCCACATATTGGCTATGGCTACACCTTC
CASRTGTGTAPHIGYGYTF
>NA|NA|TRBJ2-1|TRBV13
TGTGCCAGCAGCTTCGTTATTAGCTCCTACAATGAGCAGTTCTTC
CASSFVISSYNEQFF
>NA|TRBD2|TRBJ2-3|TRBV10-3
TGTGCCATCAGTGCGGGGGGGACCACAGATACGCAGTATTTT
CAISAGGTTDTQYF
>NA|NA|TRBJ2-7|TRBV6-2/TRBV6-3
TGTGCCACCTTCAACAGGGGACTCACCTACGAGCAGTACTTC
CATFNRGLTYEQYF
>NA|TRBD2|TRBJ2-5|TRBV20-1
TGCAGTGCTAGAGATCCGGGGGCAGTAACGGGGGGGCCCTGGGAGACCCAGTACTTC
CSARDPGAVTGGPWETQYF
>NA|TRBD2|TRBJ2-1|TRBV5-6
TGTGCCAGCAGCCGGGACGCTAGCGGGGGACGGGAGTTCTTC
CASSRDASGGREFF
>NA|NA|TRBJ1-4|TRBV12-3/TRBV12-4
TGTGCCAGCAGTTTAATATCTAGGCCCCATGAAAAACTGTTTTTT
CASSLISRPHEKLFF
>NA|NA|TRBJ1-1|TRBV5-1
TGCGCCAGCAGCTTCGGGTCAAACACTGAAGCTTTCTTT
CASSFGSNTEAFF
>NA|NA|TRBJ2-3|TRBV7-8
TGTGCCAGCAGCTTAGCGATCCGAACGCAAGATACGCAGTATTTT
CASSLAIRTQDTQYF
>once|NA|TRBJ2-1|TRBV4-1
TGCGCCAGCAGCCAAGAGGCGATGGTCAATGAGCAGTTCTTC
CASSQEAMVNEQFF
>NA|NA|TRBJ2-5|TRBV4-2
TGTGCCAGCAGCCAAGATCAGGCTAGCGAAGAGACCCAGTACTTC
CASSQDQASEETQYF
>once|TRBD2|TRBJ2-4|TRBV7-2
TGTGCCAGCAGCCCAGCCGGGGGGGCCAAAAACATTCAGTACTTC
CASSPAGGAKNIQYF
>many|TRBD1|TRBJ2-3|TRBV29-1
TGCAGCGTTGGACAGGGGGGGATCGGCACAGATACGCAGTATTTT
CSVGQGGIGTDTQYF
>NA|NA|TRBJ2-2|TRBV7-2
TGTGCCAGCAGCTTAGAGGGGAACACCGGGGAGCTGTTTTTT
CASSLEGNTGELFF
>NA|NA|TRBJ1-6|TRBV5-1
TGCGCCAGCAGCCCCGGCCTCGTATCACCCCTCCACTTT
CASSPGLVSPLHF
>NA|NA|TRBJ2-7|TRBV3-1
TGTGCCAGCAGCCAAGATTTAGAAGATGGGGCAGCCTCCTACGAGCAGTACTTC
CASSQDLEDGAASYEQYF
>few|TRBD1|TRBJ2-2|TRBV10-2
TGCGCCAGCGGACATACAGGGGTCAGCCTCACCGGGGAGCTGTTTTTT
CASGHTGVSLTGELFF
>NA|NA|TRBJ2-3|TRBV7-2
TGTGCCAGCAGCTTAGGGGGCCGCAGGGATACGCAGTATTTT
CASSLGGRRDTQYF
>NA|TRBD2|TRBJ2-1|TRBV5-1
TGCGCCAGCAGCTCCCGGGGGAGGGGAAACCACCCCTCCTACAATGAGCAGTTCTTC
CASSSRGRGNHPSYNEQFF
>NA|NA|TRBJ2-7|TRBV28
TGTGCCAGCAGTTTCCCCGGCCTTGGGTACGAGCAGTACTTC
CASSFPGLGYEQYF
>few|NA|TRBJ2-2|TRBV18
TGTGCCAGCTCACAACGTACAGGAGGCACCGGGGAGCTGTTTTTT
CASSQRTGGTGELFF
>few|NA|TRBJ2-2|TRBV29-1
TGCAGCGTCACGGGGGCCGGGGAGCTGTTTTTT
CSVTGAGELFF
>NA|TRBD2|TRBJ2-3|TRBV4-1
TGCGCCAGCAGCCAAGAGACCGGGGGGGCGGATACGCAGTATTTT
CASSQETGGADTQYF
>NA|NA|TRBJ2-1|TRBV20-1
TGCAGTGCTAGGGGAAGTAGCGTCAATGAGCAGTTCTTC
CSARGSSVNEQFF
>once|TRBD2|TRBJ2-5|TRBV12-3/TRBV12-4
TGTGCCAGCAGTTTTGCGGGGGAAGAGACCCAGTACTTC
CASSFAGEETQYF
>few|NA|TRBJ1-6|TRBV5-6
TGTGCCAGCAGCTCCCAGGGGATGAGCTCCTATAATTCACCCCTCCACTTT
CASSSQGMSSYNSPLHF
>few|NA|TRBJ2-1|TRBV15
TGTGCCACCAGCAGAACGACCGGAAGCTCCTACAATGAGCAGTTCTTC
CATSRTTGSSYNEQFF
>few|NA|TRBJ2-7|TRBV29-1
TGCAGCGTTGGAAGCGACGAGCAGTACTTC
CSVGSDEQYF
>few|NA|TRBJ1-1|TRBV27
TGTGCCAGCAGTTTATTCCCGGGGACTGAAGCTTTCTTT
CASSLFPGTEAFF